The 30 T cell receptor beta chains given below trace back to one sample, sequenced in a study of shared clonotypes between healthy human individuals. This table comes from immunoSEQ multiplex PCR, and its TCRdb copy is limited to in-frame clones, with some not included. The data contain 650,000 to 750,000 clones, 60% to 80% of them singletons. Sequencing input: memory CD4+ T cells sorted from blood. Subset of the sample: CD45RA-negative fraction. These receptors were taken from a woman in her 30s in good health.

The gene calls are TRBV27 and TRBJ2-5, with no clear D. The CDR3 has 13 residues. The germline V gene encodes CDR1 MNHEY and CDR2 SMNVEV (reference sequence). Trimming cost V 1 base and J 5 bases, with 8 bases left between them. The CDR3 loop reads CASSLFGRETQYF. In DNA form, the CDR3 reads TGTGCCAGCAGTTTATTCGGCAGGGAGACCCAGTACTTC.

This clone has only a few counts. The J gene is TRBJ2-1, the V gene TRBV6-1, with D possibly TRBD2 on 6 matching bases. From germline, CDR1 is MNHNS and CDR2 SASEGT. V lost 7 bases and J 7 bases, leaving 14 bases between the germline ends. The CDR3 has 13 amino acids. In nucleotides, the CDR3 is TGTGCCAGCATTCGATTAGCGGCGAATGAGCAGTTCTTC. It codes for CASIRLAANEQFF.

CDR3 amino acids: CASSPPWAGERYEQYF. CDR3 in DNA: TGTGCCAGCTCACCACCGTGGGCAGGGGAGAGGTACGAGCAGTACTTC. This chain joins TRBV18 and TRBJ2-7, with a weak D call TRBD1 (6 bases). Germline V lookup: CDR1 KGHSH, CDR2 LQKENI. Trimming left V 0 bases short and J 4 bases short, with 16 bases between. This CDR3 has 16 amino acids.

The table lists this clone with a few counts. The CDR3 spells CASSLTSGSRNEQFF. The CDR3 DNA sequence: TGTGCCAGCAGCCTTACTAGCGGGAGCAGAAATGAGCAGTTCTTC. The genes are TRBV2 and TRBJ2-1; the match to TRBD2 covers 11 bases. V dropped 6 bases and J dropped 7; count of bases not matched to a gene: 8. Germline V CDR1 and CDR2: SNHLY, FYNNEI. The CDR3 length is 15 residues.

V usage is TRBV11-2 and J usage is TRBJ2-7; D unresolved. Germline CDR1 SGHAT, CDR2 FQNNGV. This CDR3 has 16 residues. V lost 2 bases and J 2 bases, leaving 16 bases between the germline ends. The CDR3 region is CASSLSMADGTYEQYF. The CDR3 DNA reads as TGTGCCAGCAGCTTATCTATGGCGGACGGAACCTACGAGCAGTACTTC.

The V and J genes are TRBV6-5 and TRBJ1-5, with no clear D. This CDR3 contains 13 residues. From germline, CDR1 is MNHEY and CDR2 SVGAGI. V lost 3 bases to trimming and J lost 7 bases, with 10 bases between them. DNA of the CDR3: TGTGCCAGCAGTTATGGCCCTGAACAGCCCCAGCATTTT. It specifies CASSYGPEQPQHF.

This clone was picked up one time. This rearrangement joins TRBV6-6 to TRBJ2-1; 8 bases match TRBD1. The CDR3 sequence is 16 residues long. Losses at the gene ends were 2 bases for V and 6 bases for J; bases not matched to a gene: 9. Germline CDR1 MNHNY, CDR2 SVGAGI (reference sequence). The CDR3 DNA follows: TGTGCCAGCAGTTACAGGACAGGGACTTTAGGCAATGAGCAGTTCTTC. This gives the protein CASSYRTGTLGNEQFF.

V usage is TRBV28 and J usage is TRBJ2-7; D is perhaps TRBD2 (6 bases). This CDR3 has 11 amino acids. Germline assignment: CDR1 MDHEN and CDR2 SYDVKM. The CDR3 region has the DNA TGTGCTGCGGGAACGTCCTACGAGCAGTACTTC. Translated, it gives CAAGTSYEQYF.

J is TRBJ2-7 and V is TRBV13; 10 nucleotides agree with TRBD2. Trimming cost V 5 bases and J 1 base; bases outside gene matches: 14. CDR3 length: 18 residues. Germline CDR1 is PRHDT and CDR2 is FYEKMQ (reference sequence). CDR3 DNA: TGTGCCAGCAGCCTCCACCCGCTGACTAGCGGGCCGTCCTACGAGCAGTACTTC. Residues: CASSLHPLTSGPSYEQYF.

This clone was detected only once. The chain links TRBV28 to TRBJ2-2; 12 bases are shared with TRBD2. The CDR3 is made up of 17 amino acids. Germline V gene lookup returns CDR1 MDHEN and CDR2 SYDVKM. Trimming took 5 bases from V and 7 from J; bases not matched to a gene: 11. The CDR3 bases are TGTGCCAGCAGTCCGAATCGACTAGCGGGAGACATCGGGGAGCTGTTTTTT. This codes for CASSPNRLAGDIGELFF.

This clone was seen only a few times. This sample also contains other DNA sequences that code for the same CDR3. The CDR3, as DNA: TGTGCCAGCAGCTTGGCAGGGGGTTACAATGAGCAGTTCTTC. As protein: CASSLAGGYNEQFF. The rearrangement uses TRBV7-2 and TRBJ2-1; 7 bases are a match to TRBD1. The CDR3 spans 14 residues. The junction had 3 bases not matched to a gene; V was cut back by 3 bases and J by 4 bases. Germline CDR1 SGHTA, CDR2 FQGNSA.

The chain combines TRBV2 with TRBJ1-1; D is undetermined. The germline V gene encodes CDR1 SNHLY and CDR2 FYNNEI. The length of the CDR3 is 12 residues. Trimming removed 6 bases at V and 1 base at J, with 6 bases between. The CDR3, as DNA: TGTGCCAGCAGCAACACGAACACTGAAGCTTTCTTT. Its protein product is CASSNTNTEAFF.

The rearrangement uses TRBV7-2 and TRBJ2-1, with 10 bases matching TRBD2. V lost 4 bases to trimming and J lost 5 bases; unmatched junction nucleotides: 11. The CDR3 has 17 residues. Germline CDR1 SGHTA, CDR2 FQGNSA. The CDR3 nucleotides read TGTGCCAGCAGCTACGAATTACTAGCGGGAATCCACAATGAGCAGTTCTTC. It specifies CASSYELLAGIHNEQFF.

The chain links TRBV10-2 to TRBJ2-5; possibly TRBD1 or TRBD2 for D (5 bases each). The CDR3 contains 15 residues. Germline V gives CDR1 WSHSY, CDR2 SAAADI. V lost 7 bases and J lost 1, with 16 bases in between. CDR3 nucleotide sequence: TGCGCCAGCACCATTCTTAGAGGGGTCCAAGAGACCCAGTACTTC. Its translation is CASTILRGVQETQYF.

The rearrangement uses TRBV28 and TRBJ2-7, with TRBD2 identical over 11 bases. The germline CDR1 and CDR2 sequences are MDHEN and SYDVKM. With V trimmed by 4 bases and J by 7 bases, 6 bases remained unmatched. This CDR3 is 14 amino acids long. The CDR3 nucleotides read TGTGCCAGCAGTTCACTAGCGGGAGTGCGTGAGCAGTACTTC. Translation gives CASSSLAGVREQYF. The full variable domain, rest sourced from reference TRBV28 and TRBJ2-7, is DVKVTQSSRYLVKRTGEKVFLECVQDMDHENMFWYRQDPGLGLRLIYFSYDVKMKEKGDIPEGYSVSREKKERFSLILESASTNQTSMYLCASSSLAGVREQYFGPGTRLTVT.

The V gene is TRBV2, the J gene TRBJ2-7; TRBD1 matches at 9 bases. The CDR3 is made up of 14 amino acids. V trimming: 8 bases; J trimming: 7 bases; junction bases outside the gene matches: 12. Germline V CDR1 and CDR2: SNHLY, FYNNEI. CDR3 in DNA: TGTGCCAGCGTAGCCGGGACAGGGCTTGGAGAGCAGTACTTC. It specifies CASVAGTGLGEQYF.

The gene calls are TRBV18 and TRBJ2-2, with D tentatively TRBD2 (6 bases). From germline, CDR1 is KGHSH and CDR2 LQKENI. There are 16 residues in the CDR3. The V end lost 1 base, the J end lost 0 bases, and 9 bases lay between the germline ends. The chain's CDR3 is CASSPLGLTNTGELFF. The CDR3 DNA reads TGTGCCAGCTCACCACTGGGACTTACGAACACCGGGGAGCTGTTTTTT.

In its sample, this clone was seen a few times. In DNA form, the CDR3 reads TGTGCCTGGAGTCGGCTAGCGCCAACCGGGGAGCTGTTTTTT. Translated: CAWSRLAPTGELFF. This chain uses TRBV30 with TRBJ2-2; D might be TRBD2 (6 bases). The CDR3 runs 14 residues. V lost 2 bases and J 5 bases, leaving 12 bases between the germline ends. Germline V gene lookup returns CDR1 GTSNPN and CDR2 SVGIG (reference sequence).

This chain links TRBV5-4 with TRBJ2-3; weak D call: TRBD2 (5 bases). V was pared by 4 bases and J by 5 bases, with 14 bases between. The CDR3 totals 14 residues. The V gene's germline CDR1 is SGHNT and CDR2 YYREEE (reference sequence). The CDR3 nucleotides read TGTGCCAGCAGCCTATGGGTAGCGCGAGATACGCAGTATTTT. It codes for CASSLWVARDTQYF.

J is TRBJ2-1 and V is TRBV9; 15 bases are a match to TRBD2. Losses at the gene ends were 3 bases for V and 7 bases for J; bases not matched to a gene: 5. The germline CDR1 and CDR2 sequences are SGDLS and YYNGEE. This CDR3 spans 16 amino acids. DNA for the CDR3: TGTGCCAGCAGCGCCTCGGGACTAGCGGGAGGTAATGAGCAGTTCTTC. Amino acids: CASSASGLAGGNEQFF.

J is TRBJ1-6 and V is TRBV28; no clear D gene. This CDR3 spans 13 amino acids. Germline loops: CDR1 MDHEN, CDR2 SYDVKM. V was cut by 5 bases and J by 7 bases, with 9 bases left in between. CDR3 amino acids: CASSKSRNSPLHF. As DNA, the CDR3 is TGTGCCAGCAGTAAATCTAGAAATTCACCCCTCCACTTT. Using reference TRBV28 and TRBJ1-6 for the parts outside the CDR3, the full variable domain is DVKVTQSSRYLVKRTGEKVFLECVQDMDHENMFWYRQDPGLGLRLIYFSYDVKMKEKGDIPEGYSVSREKKERFSLILESASTNQTSMYLCASSKSRNSPLHFGNGTRLTVT.

V gene TRBV6-1 combines with J gene TRBJ1-4; possible D gene TRBD1, 5 bases. V gave up 1 base and J gave up 8 bases, with 11 bases separating them. The germline gives CDR1 MNHNS, CDR2 SASEGT. This CDR3 has 14 amino acids. CDR3 nucleotides: TGTGCCAGCAGTGAAGGGGACGAGGGAGAAAAACTGTTTTTT. Translated: CASSEGDEGEKLFF.

The genes are TRBV7-2 and TRBJ2-5; TRBD2 might be the D (6 bases). The CDR3 runs to 15 residues. V was shortened by 5 bases and J by 5 bases, with 18 bases between the two germline ends. Germline V CDR1 and CDR2: SGHTA, FQGNSA. CDR3 region: CASSASTRAGETQYF. The CDR3 DNA reads TGTGCCAGCAGCGCCTCTACTAGGGCGGGGGAGACCCAGTACTTC. The whole variable domain, remainder taken from reference TRBV7-2 and TRBJ2-5, is GAGVSQSPSNKVTEKGKDVELRCDPISGHTALYWYRQSLGQGLEFLIYFQGNSAPDKSGLPSDRFSAERTGGSVSTLTIQRTQQEDSAVYLCASSASTRAGETQYFGPGTRLLVL.

V usage is TRBV7-3 and J usage is TRBJ2-3, with 9 bases identical to TRBD2. The germline V gene encodes CDR1 SGHTA and CDR2 FQGTGA. V shed 0 bases and J 1 base; nucleotides not matched to a gene: 8. CDR3 length equals 18 residues. The CDR3, as DNA: TGTGCCAGCAGCTTAACTCCGGCGGGAGGGCCGGGCACAGATACGCAGTATTTT. Amino acid sequence: CASSLTPAGGPGTDTQYF.

The CDR3 DNA reads TGTGCCAGCAGCCTCACTAGCATGAGGACAGATACGCAGTATTTT. Protein sequence: CASSLTSMRTDTQYF. The rearrangement joins TRBV6-6 to TRBJ2-3; perhaps TRBD2 as D (6 bases). In germline, CDR1 is MNHNY, CDR2 SVGAGI (reference sequence). Trimming took off 6 bases at V and 3 bases at J, with 16 bases between the two ends. There are 15 residues in the CDR3.

This clone was detected only once. The chain is built from TRBV7-9 and TRBJ2-7; perhaps D is TRBD1 or TRBD2 (6 bases each). This CDR3 has 15 amino acids. Germline V CDR1 and CDR2: SEHNR, FQNEAQ (reference sequence). Trimming removed 1 base from V and 4 bases from J, with 14 bases in between. This chain's CDR3 is CASSLEGGPVYEQYF. CDR3 in DNA: TGTGCCAGCAGCTTAGAGGGGGGCCCCGTTTACGAGCAGTACTTC. The variable domain in full, completed from reference TRBV7-9 and TRBJ2-7, reads DTGVSQNPRHKITKRGQNVTFRCDPISEHNRLYWYRQTLGQGPEFLTYFQNEAQLEKSRLLSDRFSAERPKGSFSTLEIQRTEQGDSAMYLCASSLEGGPVYEQYFGPGTRLTVT.

The gene calls are TRBV15 and TRBJ1-3; no clear D gene. This CDR3 is built from 16 residues. Germline CDR1 is LNHNV and CDR2 is YYDKDF (reference sequence). V shed 5 bases and J shed 0 bases, with 14 bases lying between them. The CDR3 DNA reads TGTGCCACCAGCCCCGGGTACTATTCCTCTGGAAACACCATATATTTT. Translated, it gives CATSPGYYSSGNTIYF.

The chain joins TRBV7-8 to TRBJ1-1; possibly TRBD1 for D (6 bases). The CDR3 consists of 16 residues. The V end was cut by 1 base, the J end by 5 bases, with 17 bases between. Looked up from germline, CDR1 is SGHVS and CDR2 is FQNEAQ. The CDR3 region is CASSLDQGIGRTEAFF. DNA for the CDR3: TGTGCCAGCAGCTTAGATCAGGGGATAGGTAGGACTGAAGCTTTCTTT.

Notes on this clone: Other DNA sequences in the sample encode the same CDR3. The chain joins TRBV5-1 to TRBJ1-3; TRBD1 matches at 7 bases. Germline trimming cut 4 bases from V and 2 bases from J; bases unmatched to any gene: 3. This CDR3 region has 14 residues. Germline loops: CDR1 SGHRS, CDR2 YFSETQ. The CDR3 sequence: CASSGGTAGNTIYF. The CDR3 bases are TGCGCCAGCAGCGGGGGGACAGCTGGAAACACCATATATTTT.

The rearrangement joins TRBV10-1 to TRBJ2-3; D call uncertain. CDR1 WNHNN and CDR2 SYGVQD come from the germline V gene (reference sequence). Trimming removed 5 bases at V and 0 bases at J, with 12 bases between. The CDR3 is 15 amino acids. The chain's CDR3 is CASSQDGRSTDTQYF. The CDR3 DNA reads as TGCGCCAGCAGTCAGGACGGAAGGAGCACAGATACGCAGTATTTT.